Below are 26 T cell receptor beta chains sequenced from a single sample in a study of cytomegalovirus exposure and HLA in healthy donors. PCR involved 60 Vbeta and 13 Jbeta primers. Profiled with immunoSEQ multiplex PCR; TCRdb holds only in-frame clones, not every one. Among some 170,000 clones listed, 81% were seen once. The specimen sequenced was PBMCs. The receptor source for this set is a woman under 30 in good health and CMV-seropositive.

The chain joins TRBV27 to TRBJ2-3; the D gene is possibly TRBD2 (5 bases). CDR3 size: 13 residues. Trimming pared 7 bases from V and 8 bases from J, leaving 16 bases between. From germline, CDR1 is MNHEY and CDR2 SMNVEV (reference sequence). In DNA, the CDR3 is TGTGCCAGCAATGCGATCCTAGCCTCTACGCAGTATTTT. Its translation is CASNAILASTQYF.

This clone came up a few times. V usage is TRBV2 and J usage is TRBJ1-3, with unresolved D. CDR3 length: 14 residues. V was clipped by 6 bases and J by 0 bases, with 9 bases between them. In germline, CDR1 is SNHLY, CDR2 FYNNEI. This chain's CDR3 is CASRTTSSGNTIYF. The CDR3, as DNA: TGTGCCAGCAGGACAACCAGCTCTGGAAACACCATATATTTT.

The chain links TRBV7-9 to TRBJ1-3; the match to TRBD1 covers 7 bases. This CDR3 has 19 amino acids. Germline lookup yields CDR1 SEHNR and CDR2 FQNEAQ (reference sequence). V lost 7 bases to trimming and J lost 0 bases; unmatched junction nucleotides: 18. The CDR3 loop reads CASINELGTDQISGNTIYF. The CDR3 DNA follows: TGTGCCAGCATCAACGAGTTGGGGACAGATCAGATCTCTGGAAACACCATATATTTT.

V usage is TRBV27 and J usage is TRBJ1-2, with D possibly TRBD1 on 6 matching bases. The V end lost 3 bases, the J end lost 6 bases, and 14 bases lay between the germline ends. Germline V gene lookup returns CDR1 MNHEY and CDR2 SMNVEV (reference sequence). The CDR3 is made up of 14 amino acids. CDR3 in amino acids: CASSFSRGGDGYTF. The CDR3, as DNA: TGTGCCAGCAGTTTCTCCCGTGGGGGCGATGGCTACACCTTC.

The chain joins TRBV9 to TRBJ1-2; a possible D gene is TRBD1 (5 bases). The germline CDR1 and CDR2 sequences are SGDLS and YYNGEE. Trimming cost V 0 bases and J 0 bases, with 15 bases left between them. The CDR3 sequence is 17 residues long. The CDR3 region is CASSVGPRAGTNYGYTF. As DNA, the CDR3 is TGTGCCAGCAGCGTAGGTCCCAGGGCAGGGACTAACTATGGCTACACCTTC. Filled out from reference TRBV9 and TRBJ1-2, the complete variable domain reads DSGVTQTPKHLITATGQRVTLRCSPRSGDLSVYWYQQSLDQGLQFLIQYYNGEERAKGNILERFSAQQFPDLHSELNLSSLELGDSALYFCASSVGPRAGTNYGYTFGSGTRLTVV.

In its sample, this clone was seen once. This chain uses TRBV6-6 with TRBJ2-7, with 10 bases fitting TRBD2. Germline V gene data show CDR1 as MNHNY and CDR2 as SVGAGI (reference sequence). The CDR3 spans 15 residues. V lost 6 bases and J lost 6; bases outside the gene matches: 11. As DNA, the CDR3 is TGTGCCAGCAGGATGGTCCCGGGACTAGCGTTCGAGCAGTACTTC. It encodes CASRMVPGLAFEQYF.

This chain uses TRBV7-3 with TRBJ2-7; D unclear. Germline V gene lookup returns CDR1 SGHTA and CDR2 FQGTGA. Deletions cut 2 bases from V and 2 bases from J, with 16 bases between. This CDR3 region has 16 residues. DNA for the CDR3: TGTGCCAGCAGCTTAGCACGCCAGCCACAGACCTACGAGCAGTACTTC. Translation: CASSLARQPQTYEQYF.

This clone was detected a few times. The genes are TRBV5-1 and TRBJ2-2; maybe TRBD1 (6 bases). Trimming took 3 bases from V and 3 from J, leaving 9 bases between them. The germline V gene has CDR1 SGHRS and CDR2 YFSETQ. CDR3 length equals 14 residues. CDR3 amino acids: CASSSGAHTGELFF. The CDR3 bases are TGCGCCAGCAGCTCAGGGGCTCACACCGGGGAGCTGTTTTTT.

The rearrangement links TRBV4-2 to TRBJ1-4; D is possibly TRBD1 (5 bases). Looked up from germline, CDR1 is LGHNA and CDR2 is YNFKEQ. Trimming took 7 bases from V and 6 from J, leaving 15 bases between them. The CDR3 sequence is 14 residues long. CDR3 sequence (DNA): TGTGCCAGCAACCCTGGCAGGGTGGATGAAAAACTGTTTTTT. It codes for CASNPGRVDEKLFF.

The genes are TRBV7-9 and TRBJ1-5, with 11 bases fitting TRBD1. The V gene's germline CDR1 is SEHNR and CDR2 FQNEAQ (reference sequence). V shed 4 bases and J 0 bases; nucleotides not matched to a gene: 8. The CDR3 extends over 18 amino acids. The DNA for the CDR3 is TGTGCCAGCAGCTCGGCCCCGGGACAGGGGGATAGCAATCAGCCCCAGCATTTT. Residues: CASSSAPGQGDSNQPQHF.

This clone was found once. The rearrangement links TRBV9 to TRBJ2-2; D not resolved. The CDR3 is 15 residues long. The germline V gene has CDR1 SGDLS and CDR2 YYNGEE. The V end lost 0 bases, the J end lost 4 bases, and 10 bases lay between the germline ends. The CDR3 loop reads CASSVGVPGTGELFF. CDR3 nucleotides: TGTGCCAGCAGCGTAGGGGTACCGGGCACCGGGGAGCTGTTTTTT.

The count of this clone is one. The V gene is TRBV29-1, the J gene TRBJ1-1, with TRBD1 matching over 9 bases. The V segment lost 3 bases and the J segment 1 base; nucleotides outside the gene matches: 12. This CDR3 has 17 residues. Germline-derived CDR1 and CDR2 are SQVTM and ANQGSEA. CDR3 nucleotides: TGCAGCGTTGATCGGGGGCAACAGGGGGCCGGGAACACTGAAGCTTTCTTT. This encodes CSVDRGQQGAGNTEAFF.

J is TRBJ2-7 and V is TRBV5-1; TRBD1 is a possible D gene (5 bases). Trimming shortened V by 6 bases and J by 7 bases, and 23 bases separated the two germline ends. Germline V lookup: CDR1 SGHRS, CDR2 YFSETQ. This CDR3 is built from 15 residues. In DNA, the CDR3 is TGCGCCAGCAATCTTGCAGGGCAACCCCCAGGTGAGCAGTACTTC. It encodes CASNLAGQPPGEQYF.

This clone was seen just once. The chain is built from TRBV5-6 and TRBJ1-6, with D possibly matching TRBD1 (5 bases). Germline CDR1 reads SGHDT; CDR2 reads YYEEEE. This CDR3 comprises 15 residues. V was shortened by 2 bases and J by 8 bases, with 14 bases between the two germline ends. CDR3 sequence: CASSFYRMLDSPLHF. The DNA of the CDR3 is TGTGCCAGCAGCTTCTACAGGATGCTGGATTCACCCCTCCACTTT.

This sequence joins TRBV27 and TRBJ1-1; D ambiguous. CDR1 and CDR2 (germline): MNHEY, SMNVEV (reference sequence). The CDR3 is made up of 15 amino acids. V shed 0 bases and J shed 3 bases, with 11 bases lying between them. This chain's CDR3 is CASSLSASGDTEAFF. CDR3 bases: TGTGCCAGCAGTTTATCGGCGTCCGGGGACACTGAAGCTTTCTTT.

This clone was counted a few times. The gene calls are TRBV27 and TRBJ2-7; 7 positions match TRBD2. The CDR3 contains 15 residues. With 6 bases clipped from V and 3 bases from J, the junction kept 11 bases outside the gene matches. Germline V gene data show CDR1 as MNHEY and CDR2 as SMNVEV (reference sequence). The CDR3 DNA is TGTGCCAGCAGCCCAACCCCCTCGGGGGGCTACGAGCAGTACTTC. It specifies CASSPTPSGGYEQYF.

The chain has TRBV7-2 and TRBJ2-7; TRBD1 matches 7 bases. The germline CDR1 and CDR2 sequences are SGHTA and FQGNSA. The V and J ends lost 3 bases and 7 bases, in that order; junction bases with no gene match: 6. The CDR3 is 13 residues long. CDR3 sequence (DNA): TGTGCCAGCAGCTTGACAGGGTTCTTGGAGCAGTACTTC. Its translation is CASSLTGFLEQYF.

The CDR3 spells CASSKTGRGTEAFF. The CDR3, as DNA: TGTGCCAGCAGCAAGACAGGCCGGGGCACTGAAGCTTTCTTT. The gene calls are TRBV7-8 and TRBJ1-1, with a tentative D call TRBD1 (6 bases). V lost 5 bases and J lost 4, with 14 bases in between. The CDR3 contains 14 residues. CDR1 and CDR2 (germline): SGHVS, FQNEAQ.

V usage is TRBV9 and J usage is TRBJ1-2, with TRBD1 as a possible D gene (5 bases). V lost 0 bases to trimming and J lost 2 bases, with 14 bases between them. This CDR3 comprises 16 residues. Germline V gives CDR1 SGDLS, CDR2 YYNGEE. CDR3 residues: CASSVDGVRDNYGYTF. The CDR3 DNA sequence: TGTGCCAGCAGCGTAGACGGGGTGCGGGACAACTATGGCTACACCTTC.

This clone has just one count. This chain joins TRBV21-1 and TRBJ1-1; the table's D call, TRBD1, was not checked against the DNA. TRBV21-1 is a recognized pseudogene. The CDR3 has 15 amino acids. The CDR3 DNA sequence: TGTGCCAGCAGCCCCCGGGACAGGGCTGAAACTGAAGCTTTCTTT. Protein product: CASSPRDRAETEAFF.

V and J are TRBV4-1 and TRBJ1-6; no firm D call. From germline, CDR1 is MGHRA and CDR2 YSYEKL. This CDR3 is built from 15 residues. The V end was cut by 1 base, the J end by 4 bases, with 8 bases between. This chain's CDR3 is CASSQVEDYNSPLHF. CDR3 DNA sequence: TGCGCCAGCAGCCAAGTTGAGGATTATAATTCACCCCTCCACTTT.

This chain uses TRBV2 with TRBJ1-2; 7 nucleotides match TRBD1. This CDR3 contains 14 residues. Germline assignment: CDR1 SNHLY and CDR2 FYNNEI. The junction had 11 bases not matched to a gene; V was cut back by 8 bases and J by 5 bases. The CDR3 reads CASASRKGAYGYTF. The CDR3 nucleotides read TGTGCCAGCGCCTCGCGGAAGGGGGCTTATGGCTACACCTTC.

The rearrangement links TRBV5-5 to TRBJ2-3; the D is unclear. Germline V gives CDR1 SGHKS, CDR2 YYEKEE (reference sequence). V was shortened by 2 bases and J by 0 bases, with 10 bases between the two germline ends. CDR3 length: 15 residues. CDR3 in DNA: TGTGCCAGCAGCTTCACGATAGCTAGCACAGATACGCAGTATTTT. This codes for CASSFTIASTDTQYF.

V and J are TRBV7-9 and TRBJ2-5, with TRBD2 matching 9 bases. The CDR3 covers 17 residues. Trimming at V came to 5 bases and at J to 5 bases, leaving 15 bases not matched to a gene. The V gene's germline CDR1 is SEHNR and CDR2 FQNEAQ (reference sequence). The CDR3 DNA reads TGTGCCAGCAGCACTCGTCCGGGACTAGCTTCTAGTGAGACCCAGTACTTC. It translates to CASSTRPGLASSETQYF. Together with reference TRBV7-9 and TRBJ2-5, the CDR3 gives the full variable domain: DTGVSQNPRHKITKRGQNVTFRCDPISEHNRLYWYRQTLGQGPEFLTYFQNEAQLEKSRLLSDRFSAERPKGSFSTLEIQRTEQGDSAMYLCASSTRPGLASSETQYFGPGTRLLVL.

This clone turned up a few times. The rearrangement links TRBV5-6 to TRBJ1-2, with TRBD1 matching over 7 bases. With V trimmed by 2 bases and J by 4 bases, 8 bases remained unmatched. This CDR3 contains 15 residues. Germline V gives CDR1 SGHDT, CDR2 YYEEEE. The CDR3 protein is CASSFYLQGTYGYTF. The CDR3 DNA reads TGTGCCAGCAGCTTTTACCTACAGGGGACCTATGGCTACACCTTC.

The chain has TRBV19 and TRBJ1-1, with 8 bases fitting TRBD1. Germline-derived CDR1 and CDR2 are LNHDA and SQIVND (reference sequence). This CDR3 spans 16 amino acids. The V gene end was trimmed by 5 bases and the J gene end by 10 bases; junction bases not matched to a gene: 18. The CDR3 loop is CASSLGRGPSKPRAFF. Written as DNA, the CDR3 is TGTGCCAGTAGTCTCGGCAGGGGGCCTTCTAAGCCTAGAGCTTTCTTT.